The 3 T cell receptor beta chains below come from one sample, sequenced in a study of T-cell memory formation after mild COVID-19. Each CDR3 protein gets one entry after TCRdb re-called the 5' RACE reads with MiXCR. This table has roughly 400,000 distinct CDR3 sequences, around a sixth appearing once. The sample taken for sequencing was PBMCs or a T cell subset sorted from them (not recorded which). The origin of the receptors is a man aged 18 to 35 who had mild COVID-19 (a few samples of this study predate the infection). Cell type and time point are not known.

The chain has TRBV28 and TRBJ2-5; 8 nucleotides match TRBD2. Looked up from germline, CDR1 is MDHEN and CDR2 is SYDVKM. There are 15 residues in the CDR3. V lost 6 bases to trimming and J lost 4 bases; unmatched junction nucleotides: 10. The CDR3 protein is CASRSGGLTGETQYF. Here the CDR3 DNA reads TGTGCCAGCAGGAGCGGGGGCCTAACGGGAGAGACCCAGTACTTC.

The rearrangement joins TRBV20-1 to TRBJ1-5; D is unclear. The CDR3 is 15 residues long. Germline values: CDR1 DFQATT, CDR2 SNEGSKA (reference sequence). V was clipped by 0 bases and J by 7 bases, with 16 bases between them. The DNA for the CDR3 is TGCAGTGCTAGAGATCATTCGGGGTCGGGCCAGCCCCAGCATTTT. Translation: CSARDHSGSGQPQHF.

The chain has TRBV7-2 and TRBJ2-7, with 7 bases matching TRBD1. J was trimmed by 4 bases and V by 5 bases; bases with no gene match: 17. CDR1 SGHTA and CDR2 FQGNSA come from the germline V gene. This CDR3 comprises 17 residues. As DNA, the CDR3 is TGTGCCAGCAGCCATATAATCCCGACAGGGCGAAGGTACGAGCAGTACTTC. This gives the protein CASSHIIPTGRRYEQYF.